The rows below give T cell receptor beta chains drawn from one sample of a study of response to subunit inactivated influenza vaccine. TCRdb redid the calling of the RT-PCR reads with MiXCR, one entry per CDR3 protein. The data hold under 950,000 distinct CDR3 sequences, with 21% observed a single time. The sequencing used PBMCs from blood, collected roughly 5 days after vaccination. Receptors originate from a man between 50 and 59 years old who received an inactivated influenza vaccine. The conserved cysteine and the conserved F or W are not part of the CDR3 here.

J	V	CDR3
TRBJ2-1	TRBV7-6	ASSPSVGGVPYNEQF
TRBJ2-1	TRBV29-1	SVEGASGGANEQF
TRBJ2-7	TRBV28	AIRGGSFYEQY
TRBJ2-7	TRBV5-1	ASSLDSTYEQY
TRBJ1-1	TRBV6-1	ASSAGRNTEAF
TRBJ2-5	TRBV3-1	ASSQVRTVQETQY
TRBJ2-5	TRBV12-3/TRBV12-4	ASSLDRVWETQY
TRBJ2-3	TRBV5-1	ASSIVRTDTQY
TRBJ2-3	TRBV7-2	ASSLVFTSGEDTQY
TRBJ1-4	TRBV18	ASSPHRGLSEKLF
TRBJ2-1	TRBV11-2	ASGQYNEQF
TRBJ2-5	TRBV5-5	ASSWGAGQETQY
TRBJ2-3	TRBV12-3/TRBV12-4	ASSPARTGSDTQY
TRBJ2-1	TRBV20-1	SAPDYRGGDEQF
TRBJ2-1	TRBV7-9	ASSLSIAFGQF
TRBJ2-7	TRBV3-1	ASSQPGTGLYEQY
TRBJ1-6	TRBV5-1	ASSLEGRGNNSPLH
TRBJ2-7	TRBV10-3	AISENHEQY
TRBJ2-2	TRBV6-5	ASSYRLVSGELF
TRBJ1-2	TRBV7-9	ASSLDVNNYGYT
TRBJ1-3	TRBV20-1	SAIWGGTGNTIY
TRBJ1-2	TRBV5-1	ASSLAQTNYGYT
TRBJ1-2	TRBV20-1	SAKNIRDGYT
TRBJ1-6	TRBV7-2	ASSSTLRTGYNSPLH
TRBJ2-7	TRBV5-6	ASSSPIRDRSYEQY
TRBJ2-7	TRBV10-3	AISAPGQGGYEQY
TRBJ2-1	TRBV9	ASSVATSGSNGNEQF
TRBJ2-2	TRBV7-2	ASSLNAGGELF
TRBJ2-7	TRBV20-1	SASKGTSGFYEQY
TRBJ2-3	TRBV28	AWKRALTDTQY
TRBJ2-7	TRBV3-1	ASRLTSGSTYEQY
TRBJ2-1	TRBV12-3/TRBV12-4	ASSLGAGEYNEQF
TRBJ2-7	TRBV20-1	SANRPRGTYEQY
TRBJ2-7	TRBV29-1	SVGGTGPYEQY
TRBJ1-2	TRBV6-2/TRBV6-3	ASSRDRALYGYT
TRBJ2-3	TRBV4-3	ASSQTRGSTDTQY
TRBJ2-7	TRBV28	ASSSGTSGRWAYEQY
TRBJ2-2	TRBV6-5	ASSYSNVGINTGELF
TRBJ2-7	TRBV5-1	ASSRDRFEQY
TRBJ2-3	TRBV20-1	SARERRTDTQY
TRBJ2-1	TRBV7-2	ASSLDGATYNEQF